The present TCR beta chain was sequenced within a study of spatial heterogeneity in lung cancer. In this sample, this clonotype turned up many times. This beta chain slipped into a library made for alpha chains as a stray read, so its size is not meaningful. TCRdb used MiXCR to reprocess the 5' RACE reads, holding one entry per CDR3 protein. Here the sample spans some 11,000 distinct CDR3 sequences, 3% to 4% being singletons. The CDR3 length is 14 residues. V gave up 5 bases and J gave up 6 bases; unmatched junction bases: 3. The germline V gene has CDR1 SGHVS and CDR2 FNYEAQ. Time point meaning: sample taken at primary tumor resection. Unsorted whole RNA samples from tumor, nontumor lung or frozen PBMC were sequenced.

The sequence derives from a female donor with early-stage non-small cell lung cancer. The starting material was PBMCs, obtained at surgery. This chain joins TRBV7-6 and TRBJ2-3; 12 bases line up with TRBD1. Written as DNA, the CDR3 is TGTGCCAGCAGCCCGGGACAGGGGGCGGATACGCAGTATTTT. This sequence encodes CASSPGQGADTQYF.